This TCR beta chain derives from a study of blood T cell repertoires in COVID-19. Study-wide context: Both acute and convalescent COVID-19 samples were obtained from the United States, Italy and Spain. T cells, B-cell-depleted T cells, or PBMCs supplied cDNA or gDNA.

CDR1 and CDR2 (germline): LGHDT, YNNKEL (reference sequence). Trimming removed 1 base at V and 5 bases at J, with 8 bases between. The CDR3 is 13 amino acids. Authors' processing steps: Estimation of nucleated cell counts was performed using reference gene primer amplification. The assay was immunoSEQ multiplex PCR, and TCRdb's table has in-frame clones only and misses some. The V and J calls and the clone size are those of that table, but D and trimming were determined from the DNA. The sample includes roughly 110,000 clones, around 92% of them seen just once. This TCR came from a man aged 40-50 years with active or convalescent COVID-19. The gene calls are TRBV3-1 (or the pseudogene TRBV3-2) and TRBJ1-2; D possibly corresponds to TRBD1 (5 bases). Sequencing was done on a sample of peripheral blood. CDR3 coding DNA: TGTGCCAGCAGCCAAGGCGGGGGGTATGGCTACACCTTC. Protein: CASSQGGGYGYTF.